The 9 T cell receptor beta chains given below trace back to one sample, sequenced in a study of blood T cell repertoires in COVID-19. Method: immunoSEQ multiplex PCR; TCRdb's copy keeps in-frame clones and lacks some. The sample lists about 250,000 clones, 88% occurring once. Sequenced input: PBMCs or T cells enriched from blood (not recorded which). The receptors were sampled from a woman between 45 and 65 years old who had recovered from COVID-19.

The chain joins TRBV27 to TRBJ2-1, with TRBD2 matching over 10 bases. V trimming: 6 bases; J trimming: 8 bases; junction bases outside the gene matches: 7. The CDR3 has 14 amino acids. Germline V gene lookup returns CDR1 MNHEY and CDR2 SMNVEV (reference sequence). For the CDR3, the DNA is TGTGCCAGCAGGAGGACTAGCGGACTTCATGAGCAGTTCTTC. This encodes CASRRTSGLHEQFF.

The rearrangement links TRBV2 to TRBJ1-2, with 7 nucleotides matching TRBD1. Germline V gene data show CDR1 as SNHLY and CDR2 as FYNNEI. This CDR3 has 15 amino acids. The V and J ends lost 9 bases and 5 bases, in that order; junction bases with no gene match: 15. CDR3 region: CAREYRDSATYGYTF. The CDR3 DNA is TGTGCCAGAGAGTACAGGGACAGTGCTACATATGGCTACACCTTC.

This rearrangement joins TRBV30 to TRBJ2-5; TRBD1 might be the D (5 bases). Germline V gene lookup returns CDR1 GTSNPN and CDR2 SVGIG (reference sequence). This CDR3 is built from 12 residues. V was trimmed by 1 base and J by 2 bases, leaving 5 bases between them. CDR3 amino acids: CAWSGQQETQYF. CDR3 nucleotide sequence: TGTGCCTGGAGTGGACAGCAAGAGACCCAGTACTTC.

The chain couples TRBV7-9 to TRBJ1-1; D may be TRBD1 (5 bases). V shed 2 bases and J shed 4 bases, with 8 bases lying between them. CDR1 is SEHNR and CDR2 is FQNEAQ in the germline V gene (reference sequence). The CDR3 has 13 amino acids. The CDR3, as DNA: TGTGCCAGCAGCTTACAGGGCAGCACTGAAGCTTTCTTT. Its translation: CASSLQGSTEAFF.

The chain uses TRBV3-1 (or the pseudogene TRBV3-2) and TRBJ1-2; D is ambiguous. Germline V gene sequence: CDR1 LGHDT, CDR2 YNNKEL (reference sequence). Trimming took 3 bases from V and 3 from J, leaving 8 bases between them. The CDR3 extends over 13 amino acids. The CDR3 region is CASSQLLDYGYTF. The CDR3 DNA reads as TGTGCCAGCAGCCAGCTATTAGACTATGGCTACACCTTC.

The chain joins TRBV19 to TRBJ1-4; possibly TRBD1 for D (5 bases). The CDR3 has 14 amino acids. V was trimmed by 3 bases and J by 8 bases, leaving 13 bases between them. The germline V gene encodes CDR1 LNHDA and CDR2 SQIVND (reference sequence). CDR3 protein: CASSMRGREEKLFF. In DNA, the CDR3 is TGTGCCAGTAGTATGCGGGGGAGGGAAGAAAAACTGTTTTTT.

The chain recombines TRBV28 with TRBJ1-1; no firm D call. The CDR3 is 14 residues long. In germline, CDR1 is MDHEN, CDR2 SYDVKM. V dropped 7 bases and J dropped 1 base, with 13 bases sitting between them. The CDR3 coding sequence is TGTGCCAGCACCACTAGACTGGAGAACACTGAAGCTTTCTTT. The encoded protein is CASTTRLENTEAFF.

The chain carries TRBV19 and TRBJ2-1; 8 bases map to TRBD2. V trimming: 8 bases; J trimming: 0 bases; junction bases outside the gene matches: 3. The CDR3 consists of 14 residues. The V gene's germline CDR1 is LNHDA and CDR2 SQIVND (reference sequence). The CDR3 sequence is CASREGGSYNEQFF. The CDR3 DNA is TGTGCCAGTCGGGAGGGAGGCTCCTACAATGAGCAGTTCTTC.

The chain combines TRBV4-2 with TRBJ2-7; D remains unclear. The germline gives CDR1 LGHNA, CDR2 YNFKEQ. Trimming pared 0 bases from V and 1 base from J, leaving 13 bases between. CDR3 size: 16 residues. The CDR3 sequence: CASSQDFGDLSYEQYF. CDR3 coding DNA: TGTGCCAGCAGCCAAGATTTTGGTGACTTATCCTACGAGCAGTACTTC.